The 8 T cell receptor beta chains reported below all come from one sample, sequenced in a study of cytomegalovirus exposure and HLA in healthy donors (dated by TCRdb to about 2017). Preparation of the library involved the immunoSEQ multiplex PCR assay. A mixture of 60 forward primers for TCR Vbeta segments and 13 reverse primers for TCR Jbeta segments was used in the multiplex PCR. TCRdb mirrors the immuneACCESS table, restricted to in-frame sequences. Some clones are absent from its copies; in checked studies, under half trace to an unresolved V gene, and the reason for the others is unknown. For this sample the table gives over 150,000 clones, of which 70% to 90% were detected only once. The top ten clonotypes cover over 2.5% of the sample. What was sequenced was PBMCs. The origin of the receptors is a man aged 25 to 40 in good health and CMV-seropositive.

The V gene is TRBV11-1, the J gene TRBJ2-5; 11 nucleotides agree with TRBD2. This CDR3 has 15 residues. V dropped 5 bases and J dropped 5; count of bases not matched to a gene: 7. Germline V gives CDR1 SGHAT, CDR2 FQDESV (reference sequence). The CDR3 nucleotides are TGTGCCAGCAGCACGGGGCCTAGCGGGAGGGAGACCCAGTACTTC. This codes for CASSTGPSGRETQYF.

The chain joins TRBV5-4 to TRBJ1-2; TRBD1 matches at 7 bases. Germline V gene data show CDR1 as SGHNT and CDR2 as YYREEE (reference sequence). The CDR3 runs to 15 residues. The V gene end was trimmed by 1 base and the J gene end by 4 bases; junction bases not matched to a gene: 7. For the CDR3, the DNA is TGTGCCAGCAGCTTGAATCAGCAGGGGGTCTATGGCTACACCTTC. Protein: CASSLNQQGVYGYTF.

CDR3 bases: TGTGCCAGCAGCTTGTTAAGTAACAGTCTCCGGGGCTACACCTTC. It specifies CASSLLSNSLRGYTF. This chain uses TRBV5-6 with TRBJ1-2; D is unresolved. The CDR3 has 15 amino acids. Germline lookup yields CDR1 SGHDT and CDR2 YYEEEE. Between the trimmed V and J ends, which lost 1 base and 8 bases, there was a span of 18 bases.

The V gene is TRBV6-1, the J gene TRBJ1-1, with 7 bases fitting TRBD1. This CDR3 region has 15 residues. Germline CDR1 MNHNS, CDR2 SASEGT. Losses at the gene ends were 6 bases for V and 7 bases for J; bases not matched to a gene: 14. The CDR3 protein is CASRGGGAYQGEAFF. The CDR3 DNA reads TGTGCCAGCAGAGGAGGGGGCGCGTATCAAGGTGAAGCTTTCTTT.

The chain combines TRBV7-2 with TRBJ2-1; no reliable D call. The germline gives CDR1 SGHTA, CDR2 FQGNSA. The CDR3 is 17 residues long. V was clipped by 1 base and J by 1 base, with 14 bases between them. CDR3 in amino acids: CASSLEYAPGSYNEQFF. The CDR3 bases are TGTGCCAGCAGCTTAGAGTATGCCCCCGGGTCCTACAATGAGCAGTTCTTC.

V is TRBV6-6 and J is TRBJ1-1; tentative D call: TRBD1 (6 bases). This CDR3 is 14 amino acids long. Trimming shortened V by 0 bases and J by 7 bases, and 12 bases separated the two germline ends. The germline CDR1 and CDR2 sequences are MNHNY and SVGAGI (reference sequence). The CDR3 region is CASSYSRTVHEAFF. The CDR3 bases are TGTGCCAGCAGTTACTCGAGGACAGTACATGAAGCTTTCTTT.

The V call is TRBV2, the J call TRBJ2-7; 9 positions agree with TRBD2. After removal of 1 base from V and 3 bases from J, the junction contained 4 bases not matched to a gene. Per the germline V gene, CDR1 is SNHLY and CDR2 is FYNNEI. This CDR3 comprises 15 residues. Written as DNA, the CDR3 is TGTGCCAGCAGTGAAGTACGAGCGGGAGGCTACGAGCAGTACTTC. As protein: CASSEVRAGGYEQYF.

The chain employs TRBV9 and TRBJ1-3; D is unclear. This CDR3 spans 16 amino acids. Trimming pared 4 bases from V and 0 bases from J, leaving 14 bases between. Germline CDR1 SGDLS, CDR2 YYNGEE. The CDR3 here is CASSTTHRGSGNTIYF. The CDR3 DNA reads as TGTGCCAGCAGCACAACTCATCGAGGCTCTGGAAACACCATATATTTT. Combining the CDR3 with reference TRBV9 and TRBJ1-3 gives the whole variable domain DSGVTQTPKHLITATGQRVTLRCSPRSGDLSVYWYQQSLDQGLQFLIQYYNGEERAKGNILERFSAQQFPDLHSELNLSSLELGDSALYFCASSTTHRGSGNTIYFGEGSWLTVV.